The T cell receptor beta chain under discussion was sequenced for a study of T cells in Graves' hyperthyroidism and ophthalmopathy. Details on this clonotype: Its antigen is unknown.

General study findings and limits: Appearing also in blood were most of the thyroid clonotypes expanded above 0.001.

Regions amplified from RNA transcripts were the TCR beta CDR3 regions. Carried out on the TCR CDR3, a first-round RT-PCR used the HTBI primer set. TCRdb re-called the multiplex PCR reads through MiXCR, storing one row per CDR3 protein. The data show a few hundred thousand distinct CDR3 sequences, roughly 19% seen once. Out of around 10 ml of fresh peripheral blood came the PBMCs. CDR1 DFQATT and CDR2 SNEGSKA come from the germline V gene (reference sequence). This CDR3 has 14 amino acids. V lost 5 bases to trimming and J lost 4 bases; unmatched junction nucleotides: 7. This receptor was obtained from a man aged 50-59 years with Graves' ophthalmopathy. The material sequenced was blood. The chain links TRBV20-1 to TRBJ2-3, with 9 bases aligning to TRBD2. CDR3 amino acids: CSAVGLAIPDTQYF. The CDR3 DNA reads TGCAGTGCTGTAGGACTAGCGATACCAGATACGCAGTATTTT.